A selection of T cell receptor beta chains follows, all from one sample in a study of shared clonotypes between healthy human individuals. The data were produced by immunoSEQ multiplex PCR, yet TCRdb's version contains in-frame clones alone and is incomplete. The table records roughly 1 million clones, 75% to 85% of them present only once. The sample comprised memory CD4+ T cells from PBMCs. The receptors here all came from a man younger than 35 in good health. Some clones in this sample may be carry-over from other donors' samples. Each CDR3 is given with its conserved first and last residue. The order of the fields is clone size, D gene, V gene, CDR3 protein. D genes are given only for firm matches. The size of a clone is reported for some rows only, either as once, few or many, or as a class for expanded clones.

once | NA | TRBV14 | CASSQEGVGETQYF
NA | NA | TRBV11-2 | CASSLTDSNQPQHF
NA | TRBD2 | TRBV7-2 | CASSQGLAGVQYF
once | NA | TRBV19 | CASSTRDSVYEQYF
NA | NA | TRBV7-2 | CASSLRTDLAGSYEQYF
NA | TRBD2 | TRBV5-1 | CASSFPGGYEQYF
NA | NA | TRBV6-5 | CASIRKGPYEQYF
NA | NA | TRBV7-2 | CASSLIREDYGYTF
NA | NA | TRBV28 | CASSFARETQYF
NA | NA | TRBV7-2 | CASSPTSQTYGYTF
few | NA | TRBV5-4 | CASSLEVGYEQYF
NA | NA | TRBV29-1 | CSGTRGGRPEQFF
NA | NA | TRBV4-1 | CASSTVPSLGFFSVEQYF
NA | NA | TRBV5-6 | CASSSRSSGNTIYF
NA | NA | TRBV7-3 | CASSLEARGQETQYF
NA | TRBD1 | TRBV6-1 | CASRSWGQGILGQYF
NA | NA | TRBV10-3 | CAIRGQSYEQYF
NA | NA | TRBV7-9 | CASSFSGGAVNTGELFF
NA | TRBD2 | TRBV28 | CASSFGGGQKISSSSYNEQFF
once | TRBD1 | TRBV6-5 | CASRYRDRENQPQHF
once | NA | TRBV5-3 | CARSLGRGGELFF
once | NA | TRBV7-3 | CASRRDTGHTGELFF
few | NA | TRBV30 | CAWRGAVPGNEQFF
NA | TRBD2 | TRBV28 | CATGTSGRGLRETQYF